The 10 T cell receptor beta chains presented below share a single source sample, sequenced in a study of blood T cell repertoires in COVID-19. TCRdb's copy holds only in-frame clones and misses some; the assay was immunoSEQ multiplex PCR. The data show approximately 200,000 clones, with just over 85% seen just once and around 1.5% held by the top ten. The specimen sequenced was peripheral blood. The receptors originated from a man aged 18 to 30 with active or convalescent COVID-19.

The CDR3 reads CASSLYYEAFF. The CDR3 DNA is TGTGCCAGCAGTCTATACTATGAAGCTTTCTTT. The chain employs TRBV28 and TRBJ1-1; D not resolved. The germline gives CDR1 MDHEN, CDR2 SYDVKM. This CDR3 is built from 11 residues. V lost 5 bases and J 7 bases, leaving 8 bases between the germline ends.

J is TRBJ2-7 and V is TRBV9; D perhaps matches TRBD2 (5 bases). Germline V gives CDR1 SGDLS, CDR2 YYNGEE. The CDR3 totals 16 residues. Trimming took 3 bases from V and 6 from J, leaving 22 bases between them. The CDR3 DNA is TGTGCCAGCAGCGGAGGGCCCCAGAGGCTCTCTGGCGAGCAGTACTTC. Its protein is CASSGGPQRLSGEQYF.

The V and J genes are TRBV6-5 and TRBJ2-3; possible D gene TRBD2, 6 bases. Per germline, CDR1 MNHEY and CDR2 SVGAGI. V lost 4 bases and J lost 2, with 13 bases in between. CDR3 length equals 15 residues. The CDR3 reads CASSSRVAVTDTQYF. In nucleotides, the CDR3 is TGTGCCAGCAGTTCCCGGGTAGCGGTCACAGATACGCAGTATTTT.

The chain combines TRBV6-2 or TRBV6-3 with TRBJ1-1, with 8 nucleotides matching TRBD1. The CDR3 covers 16 residues. V lost 0 bases and J lost 3; bases outside the gene matches: 6. Germline-derived CDR1 and CDR2 are MNHEY and SVGEGT. The CDR3 DNA reads TGTGCCAGCAGTTACTCAACAGGGGGTTTGGACACTGAAGCTTTCTTT. This translates into CASSYSTGGLDTEAFF.

This clone was detected only once. V and J are TRBV27 and TRBJ1-5; the D is unclear. The CDR3 is 13 amino acids. The germline gives CDR1 MNHEY, CDR2 SMNVEV (reference sequence). V was clipped by 3 bases and J by 5 bases, with 8 bases between them. The CDR3 DNA sequence: TGTGCCAGCAGTTTCGGACTTTATCAGCCCCAGCATTTT. It yields the protein CASSFGLYQPQHF.

V usage is TRBV5-1 and J usage is TRBJ2-3, with unresolved D. V was pared by 4 bases and J by 0 bases, with 6 bases between. The CDR3 loop spans 13 amino acids. Germline V gene sequence: CDR1 SGHRS, CDR2 YFSETQ. The CDR3 sequence is CASSPASTDTQYF. CDR3 coding DNA: TGCGCCAGCAGCCCTGCGAGCACAGATACGCAGTATTTT. Complete variable domain (other parts from reference TRBV5-1 and TRBJ2-3): KAGVTQTPRYLIKTRGQQVTLSCSPISGHRSVSWYQQTPGQGLQFLFEYFSETQRNKGNFPGRFSGRQFSNSRSEMNVSTLELGDSALYLCASSPASTDTQYFGPGTRLTVL.

The genes are TRBV6-5 and TRBJ2-3, with 8 bases lining up with TRBD2. The CDR3 has 14 amino acids. Germline-derived CDR1 and CDR2 are MNHEY and SVGAGI. V lost 5 bases, J lost 2 bases, and 3 bases stayed unmatched. CDR3 DNA: TGTGCCAGCAGTAGCGGGAGCTCCACAGATACGCAGTATTTT. This encodes CASSSGSSTDTQYF.

The V and J genes are TRBV14 and TRBJ1-6; a weak D match, TRBD1 (5 bases). CDR1 and CDR2 from the germline V gene are SGHDN and FVKESK. V was clipped by 0 bases and J by 10 bases, with 13 bases between them. This CDR3 has 15 residues. The chain's CDR3 is CASSQETGRSSPLHF. CDR3 DNA sequence: TGTGCCAGCAGCCAAGAAACAGGAAGGAGCTCACCCCTCCACTTT.

This chain joins TRBV10-1 and TRBJ2-4; TRBD2 matches 10 bases. V was clipped by 7 bases and J by 4 bases; unmatched bases: 19. This CDR3 comprises 19 residues. Germline V lookup: CDR1 WNHNN, CDR2 SYGVQD (reference sequence). The CDR3 here is CASTVRVLAGVGDKNIQYF. For the CDR3, the DNA is TGCGCCAGCACGGTGAGGGTCCTAGCGGGAGTAGGGGATAAAAACATTCAGTACTTC.

This clone appeared a single time. V and J are TRBV11-2 and TRBJ2-2; 8 bases agree with TRBD1. Germline values: CDR1 SGHAT, CDR2 FQNNGV. The CDR3 sequence is 16 residues long. The V segment lost 5 bases and the J segment 3 bases; nucleotides outside the gene matches: 8. CDR3 sequence (DNA): TGTGCCAGCAGCCCTATCAGGGGGCTCGACACCGGGGAGCTGTTTTTT. Protein: CASSPIRGLDTGELFF.